This is a list of T cell receptor beta chains from one sample in a study of cytomegalovirus exposure and HLA in healthy donors. TCRdb keeps only in-frame clones here, not all; method: immunoSEQ multiplex PCR. The repertoire holds 99,000 or so clones, with about four fifths as singletons. Input material: PBMCs. Receptor source: a female donor in good health and CMV-seropositive. The CDR3 runs from the conserved cysteine through the conserved F or W. A D gene is named only where the DNA matches it firmly. Rows may omit the clone size; those that give it use once, few, many or a size class.

j_call: TRBJ2-4; clone_size: NA; v_call: TRBV27; d_call: NA; cdr3_aa: CASSFTQGLAKNIQYF; cdr3_nt: TGTGCCAGCAGTTTTACACAGGGCCTAGCCAAAAACATTCAGTACTTC
j_call: TRBJ1-2; clone_size: once; v_call: TRBV19; d_call: TRBD1; cdr3_aa: CASTAGGGYTF; cdr3_nt: TGTGCCAGTACCGCAGGGGGAGGCTACACCTTC
j_call: TRBJ1-2; clone_size: NA; v_call: TRBV5-1; d_call: NA; cdr3_aa: CASSLEGDRTYGYTF; cdr3_nt: TGCGCCAGCAGCTTGGAGGGGGATCGCACCTATGGCTACACCTTC
j_call: TRBJ2-7; clone_size: NA; v_call: TRBV5-6; d_call: TRBD1; cdr3_aa: CASSMGTGLSYEQYF; cdr3_nt: TGTGCCAGCAGCATGGGGACAGGGCTATCCTACGAGCAGTACTTC
j_call: TRBJ2-5; clone_size: NA; v_call: TRBV6-5; d_call: TRBD1; cdr3_aa: CASSLDRARETQYF; cdr3_nt: TGTGCCAGCAGCCTTGACAGGGCGAGGGAGACCCAGTACTTC
j_call: TRBJ2-2; clone_size: NA; v_call: TRBV19; d_call: TRBD2; cdr3_aa: CASSRPSGRAAGELFF; cdr3_nt: TGTGCCAGTAGTCGACCTAGCGGGAGGGCGGCCGGGGAGCTGTTTTTT
j_call: TRBJ2-2; clone_size: NA; v_call: TRBV5-1; d_call: TRBD1; cdr3_aa: CASSFRGTGNTGELFF; cdr3_nt: TGCGCCAGCAGCTTCCGTGGGACAGGGAACACCGGGGAGCTGTTTTTT
j_call: TRBJ2-1; clone_size: few; v_call: TRBV5-1; d_call: TRBD2; cdr3_aa: CASSSGLLSGVGDNEQFF; cdr3_nt: TGCGCCAGCAGCTCCGGGTTACTTAGCGGGGTGGGGGACAATGAGCAGTTCTTC
j_call: TRBJ1-2; clone_size: NA; v_call: TRBV29-1; d_call: TRBD1; cdr3_aa: CSVLDRGDYGYTF; cdr3_nt: TGCAGCGTTTTAGACAGGGGTGACTATGGCTACACCTTC
j_call: TRBJ2-1; clone_size: NA; v_call: TRBV18; d_call: NA; cdr3_aa: CASSRDSGDNEQFF; cdr3_nt: TGTGCCAGCTCACGCGATTCGGGGGACAATGAGCAGTTCTTC
j_call: TRBJ2-1; clone_size: NA; v_call: TRBV7-2; d_call: TRBD1; cdr3_aa: CASSLVSGQGDNEQFF; cdr3_nt: TGTGCCAGCAGCTTGGTTTCGGGACAGGGGGACAATGAGCAGTTCTTC
j_call: TRBJ2-3; clone_size: NA; v_call: TRBV29-1; d_call: NA; cdr3_aa: CSAGQGSDTQYF; cdr3_nt: TGCAGCGCGGGCCAGGGGTCAGATACGCAGTATTTT
j_call: TRBJ1-2; clone_size: NA; v_call: TRBV20-1; d_call: TRBD1; cdr3_aa: CSGPGGYGYTF; cdr3_nt: TGCAGTGGCCCAGGGGGCTATGGCTACACCTTC
j_call: TRBJ2-7; clone_size: NA; v_call: TRBV28; d_call: TRBD1; cdr3_aa: CASGRTGANYEQYF; cdr3_nt: TGTGCCAGCGGCCGGACAGGGGCCAACTACGAGCAGTACTTC
j_call: TRBJ1-1; clone_size: NA; v_call: TRBV6-5; d_call: NA; cdr3_aa: CASSLTGWGTEAFF; cdr3_nt: TGTGCCAGCAGTTTAACAGGGTGGGGCACTGAAGCTTTCTTT
j_call: TRBJ1-2; clone_size: NA; v_call: TRBV5-4; d_call: NA; cdr3_aa: CASSLAPIYGYTF; cdr3_nt: TGTGCCAGCAGCTTGGCCCCTATTTATGGCTACACCTTC
j_call: TRBJ1-2; clone_size: once; v_call: TRBV4-2; d_call: NA; cdr3_aa: CASSQVSEQSYGYTF; cdr3_nt: TGTGCCAGCAGCCAAGTTTCAGAACAGAGCTATGGCTACACCTTC
j_call: TRBJ1-5; clone_size: NA; v_call: TRBV7-9; d_call: TRBD1; cdr3_aa: CASRRLDREDQPQHF; cdr3_nt: TGTGCCAGCAGACGCCTAGACAGGGAGGATCAGCCCCAGCATTTT
j_call: TRBJ2-3; clone_size: NA; v_call: TRBV2; d_call: TRBD2; cdr3_aa: CTSSALSGAEGDTQYF; cdr3_nt: TGTACCAGCAGCGCGCTTAGCGGGGCCGAGGGAGATACGCAGTATTTT
j_call: TRBJ1-4; clone_size: NA; v_call: TRBV2; d_call: TRBD1; cdr3_aa: CASSGDRGNEKLFF; cdr3_nt: TGTGCCAGCAGTGGGGACAGAGGGAATGAAAAACTGTTTTTT
j_call: TRBJ1-2; clone_size: NA; v_call: TRBV7-9; d_call: NA; cdr3_aa: CASSGGVDGYTF; cdr3_nt: TGTGCCAGCAGCGGGGGCGTCGATGGCTACACCTTC
j_call: TRBJ1-1; clone_size: NA; v_call: TRBV13; d_call: NA; cdr3_aa: CASSLQDTEAFF; cdr3_nt: TGTGCCAGCAGCCTACAGGACACTGAAGCTTTCTTT
j_call: TRBJ1-2; clone_size: few; v_call: TRBV7-2; d_call: TRBD1; cdr3_aa: CASSSYSGTGATSF; cdr3_nt: TGTGCCAGCAGCTCGTATTCAGGGACAGGGGCTACCTCCTTC
j_call: TRBJ2-1; clone_size: NA; v_call: TRBV10-1; d_call: NA; cdr3_aa: CASKNLGSIKRDEQFF; cdr3_nt: TGCGCCAGCAAAAACCTCGGGAGCATAAAACGAGATGAGCAGTTCTTC
j_call: TRBJ2-1; clone_size: NA; v_call: TRBV4-1; d_call: TRBD1; cdr3_aa: CASSFPGTGVRNEQFF; cdr3_nt: TGCGCCAGCAGCTTCCCCGGGACAGGGGTGAGGAATGAGCAGTTCTTC
j_call: TRBJ2-3; clone_size: once; v_call: TRBV13; d_call: TRBD2; cdr3_aa: CASSLRRGGSTDTQYF; cdr3_nt: TGTGCCAGCAGCTTAAGGCGGGGGGGATCCACAGATACGCAGTATTTT
j_call: TRBJ2-7; clone_size: NA; v_call: TRBV20-1; d_call: NA; cdr3_aa: CSSLGSYEQYF; cdr3_nt: TGCAGCTCCCTGGGCTCCTACGAGCAGTACTTC
j_call: TRBJ2-7; clone_size: NA; v_call: TRBV6-5; d_call: TRBD2; cdr3_aa: CASSYSSGISYEQYF; cdr3_nt: TGTGCCAGCAGTTACTCTAGCGGGATTTCCTACGAGCAGTACTTC
j_call: TRBJ1-1; clone_size: NA; v_call: TRBV13; d_call: TRBD1; cdr3_aa: CASSNRRTGAMNTEAFF; cdr3_nt: TGTGCCAGCAGCAACAGAAGGACAGGAGCCATGAACACTGAAGCTTTCTTT
j_call: TRBJ1-1; clone_size: NA; v_call: TRBV7-9; d_call: NA; cdr3_aa: CASSLVIFGGSTEAFF; cdr3_nt: TGTGCCAGCAGCTTAGTGATCTTTGGGGGCAGTACTGAAGCTTTCTTT
j_call: TRBJ2-1; clone_size: NA; v_call: TRBV10-3; d_call: NA; cdr3_aa: CAISESSNEQFF; cdr3_nt: TGTGCCATCAGTGAGTCGAGCAATGAGCAGTTCTTC
j_call: TRBJ2-7; clone_size: NA; v_call: TRBV4-1; d_call: NA; cdr3_aa: CASSRGAPYEQYF; cdr3_nt: TGCGCCAGCAGCCGCGGGGCCCCCTACGAGCAGTACTTC
j_call: TRBJ2-5; clone_size: NA; v_call: TRBV18; d_call: TRBD2; cdr3_aa: CASSPTSGGSTETQYF; cdr3_nt: TGTGCCAGCTCACCAACTAGCGGGGGAAGCACGGAGACCCAGTACTTC
j_call: TRBJ2-1; clone_size: NA; v_call: TRBV27; d_call: NA; cdr3_aa: CASSFLYTIHEQFF; cdr3_nt: TGTGCCAGCAGTTTTCTGTATACTATTCATGAGCAGTTCTTC
j_call: TRBJ2-7; clone_size: NA; v_call: TRBV19; d_call: TRBD2; cdr3_aa: CASSFTGTSVSYEQYF; cdr3_nt: TGTGCCAGTAGTTTTACCGGGACTAGCGTCTCCTACGAGCAGTACTTC
j_call: TRBJ2-7; clone_size: once; v_call: TRBV6-5; d_call: TRBD1; cdr3_aa: CASSPPAGQGGEQYF; cdr3_nt: TGTGCCAGCAGTCCTCCAGCGGGACAGGGCGGCGAGCAGTACTTC
j_call: TRBJ2-7; clone_size: NA; v_call: TRBV13; d_call: NA; cdr3_aa: CASSLVGGHNEQYF; cdr3_nt: TGTGCCAGCAGCTTAGTAGGGGGTCATAACGAGCAGTACTTC
j_call: TRBJ1-1; clone_size: NA; v_call: TRBV27; d_call: TRBD1; cdr3_aa: CASTDRVFTEAFF; cdr3_nt: TGTGCCAGCACCGACAGGGTATTCACTGAAGCTTTCTTT
j_call: TRBJ1-2; clone_size: NA; v_call: TRBV25-1; d_call: NA; cdr3_aa: CASSEAGNYGYPF; cdr3_nt: TGTGCCAGCAGTGAGGCAGGGAACTATGGCTACCCCTTC
j_call: TRBJ2-7; clone_size: NA; v_call: TRBV6-5; d_call: TRBD2; cdr3_aa: CASSVSGTLLYEQYF; cdr3_nt: TGTGCCAGCAGTGTTAGCGGGACACTATTATACGAGCAGTACTTC